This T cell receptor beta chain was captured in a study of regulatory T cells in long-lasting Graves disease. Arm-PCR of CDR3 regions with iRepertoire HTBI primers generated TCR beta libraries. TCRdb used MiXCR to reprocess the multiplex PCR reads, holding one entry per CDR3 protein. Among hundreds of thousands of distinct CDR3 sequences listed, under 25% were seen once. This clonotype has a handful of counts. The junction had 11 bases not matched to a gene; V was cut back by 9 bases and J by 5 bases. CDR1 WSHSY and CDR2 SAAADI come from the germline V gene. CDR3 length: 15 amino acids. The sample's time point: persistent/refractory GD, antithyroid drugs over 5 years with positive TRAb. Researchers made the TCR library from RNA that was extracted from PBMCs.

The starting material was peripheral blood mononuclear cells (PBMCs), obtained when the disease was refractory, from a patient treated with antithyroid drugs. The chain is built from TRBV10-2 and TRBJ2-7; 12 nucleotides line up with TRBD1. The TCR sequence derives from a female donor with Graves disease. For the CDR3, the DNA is TGCGCCAGTATACTATCCGGGACAGGGGGCCACGAGCAGTACTTC. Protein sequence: CASILSGTGGHEQYF.